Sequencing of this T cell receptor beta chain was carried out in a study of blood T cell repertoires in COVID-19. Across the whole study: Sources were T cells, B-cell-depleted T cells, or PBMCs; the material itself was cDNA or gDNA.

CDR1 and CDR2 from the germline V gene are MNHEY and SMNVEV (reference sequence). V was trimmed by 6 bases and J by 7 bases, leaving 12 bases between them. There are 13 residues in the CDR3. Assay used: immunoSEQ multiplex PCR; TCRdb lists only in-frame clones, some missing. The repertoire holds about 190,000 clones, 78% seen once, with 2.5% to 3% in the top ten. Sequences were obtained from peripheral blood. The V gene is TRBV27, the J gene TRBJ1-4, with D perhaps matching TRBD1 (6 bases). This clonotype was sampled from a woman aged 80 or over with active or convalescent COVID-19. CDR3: CASRTGKSEKLFF. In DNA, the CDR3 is TGTGCCAGCAGAACAGGGAAGAGTGAAAAACTGTTTTTT.